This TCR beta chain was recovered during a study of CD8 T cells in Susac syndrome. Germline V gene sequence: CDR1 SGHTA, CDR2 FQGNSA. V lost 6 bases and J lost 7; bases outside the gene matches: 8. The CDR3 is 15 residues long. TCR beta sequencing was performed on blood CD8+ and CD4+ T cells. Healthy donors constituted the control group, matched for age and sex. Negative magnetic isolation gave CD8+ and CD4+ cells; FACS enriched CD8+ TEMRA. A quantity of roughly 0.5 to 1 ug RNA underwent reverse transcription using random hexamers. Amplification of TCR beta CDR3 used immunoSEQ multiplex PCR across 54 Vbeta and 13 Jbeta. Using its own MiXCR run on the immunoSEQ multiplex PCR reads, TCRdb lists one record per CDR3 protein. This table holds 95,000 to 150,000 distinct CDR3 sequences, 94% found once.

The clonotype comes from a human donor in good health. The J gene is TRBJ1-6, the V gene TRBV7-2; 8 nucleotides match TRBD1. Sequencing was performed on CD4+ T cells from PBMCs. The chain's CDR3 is CASRLQGAGNSPLHF. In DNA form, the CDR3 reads TGTGCCAGCAGGTTGCAGGGGGCGGGCAATTCACCCCTCCACTTT.